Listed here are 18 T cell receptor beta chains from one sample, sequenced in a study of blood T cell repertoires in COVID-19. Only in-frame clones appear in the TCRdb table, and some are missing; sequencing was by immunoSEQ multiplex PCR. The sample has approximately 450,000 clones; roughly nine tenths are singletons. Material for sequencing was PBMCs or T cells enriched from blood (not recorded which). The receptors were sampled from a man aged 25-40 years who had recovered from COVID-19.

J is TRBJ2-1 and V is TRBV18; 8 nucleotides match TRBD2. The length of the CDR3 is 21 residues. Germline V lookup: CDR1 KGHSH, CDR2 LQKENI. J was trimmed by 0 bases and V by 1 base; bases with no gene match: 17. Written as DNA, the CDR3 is TGTGCCAGCTCACCACGAGCACTTTCTAGCGGGTTCGATAACTCCTACAATGAGCAGTTCTTC. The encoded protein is CASSPRALSSGFDNSYNEQFF.

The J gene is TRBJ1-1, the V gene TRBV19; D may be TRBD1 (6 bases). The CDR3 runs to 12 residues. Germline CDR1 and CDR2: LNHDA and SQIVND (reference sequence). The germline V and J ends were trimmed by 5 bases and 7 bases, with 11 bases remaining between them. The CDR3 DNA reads TGTGCCAGTAGTCATGACAGGAGTGAAGCTTTCTTT. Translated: CASSHDRSEAFF.

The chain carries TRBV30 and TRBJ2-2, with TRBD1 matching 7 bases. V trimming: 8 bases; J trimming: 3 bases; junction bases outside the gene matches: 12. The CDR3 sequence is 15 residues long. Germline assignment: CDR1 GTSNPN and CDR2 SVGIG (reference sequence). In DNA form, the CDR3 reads TGTGCCGGACTCCCGGGACAGTGGGACACCGGGGAGCTGTTTTTT. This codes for CAGLPGQWDTGELFF. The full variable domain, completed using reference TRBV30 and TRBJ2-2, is SQTIHQWPATLVQPVGSPLSLECTVEGTSNPNLYWYRQAAGRGLQLLFYSVGIGQISSEVPQNLSASRPQDRQFILSSKKLLLSDSGFYLCAGLPGQWDTGELFFGEGSRLTVL.

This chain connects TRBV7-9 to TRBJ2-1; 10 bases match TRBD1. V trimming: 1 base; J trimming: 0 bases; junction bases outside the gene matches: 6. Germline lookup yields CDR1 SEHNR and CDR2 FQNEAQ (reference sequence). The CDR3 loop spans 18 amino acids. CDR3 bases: TGTGCCAGCAGCTTAGGCGGGACAGGGGTTGCCTCCTACAATGAGCAGTTCTTC. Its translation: CASSLGGTGVASYNEQFF.

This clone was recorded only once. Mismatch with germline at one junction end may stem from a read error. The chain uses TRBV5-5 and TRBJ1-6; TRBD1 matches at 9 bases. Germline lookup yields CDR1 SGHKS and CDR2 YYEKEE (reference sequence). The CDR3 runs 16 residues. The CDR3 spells CASTLGTGSYNSPLHF. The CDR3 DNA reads TGTGCCAGCACCTTGGGGACAGGGAGCTATAATTCACCCCTCCACTTT.

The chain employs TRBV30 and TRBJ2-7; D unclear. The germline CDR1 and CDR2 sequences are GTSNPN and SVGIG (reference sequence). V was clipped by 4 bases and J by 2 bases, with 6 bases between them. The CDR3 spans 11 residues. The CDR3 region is CAWMATYEQYF. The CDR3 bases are TGTGCCTGGATGGCCACCTACGAGCAGTACTTC.

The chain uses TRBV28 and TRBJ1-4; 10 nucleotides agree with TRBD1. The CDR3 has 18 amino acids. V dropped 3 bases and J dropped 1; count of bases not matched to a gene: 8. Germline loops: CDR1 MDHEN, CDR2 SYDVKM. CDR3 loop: CASSLMGQGFGTNEKLFF. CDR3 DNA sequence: TGTGCCAGCAGTTTGATGGGACAGGGGTTCGGAACTAATGAAAAACTGTTTTTT.

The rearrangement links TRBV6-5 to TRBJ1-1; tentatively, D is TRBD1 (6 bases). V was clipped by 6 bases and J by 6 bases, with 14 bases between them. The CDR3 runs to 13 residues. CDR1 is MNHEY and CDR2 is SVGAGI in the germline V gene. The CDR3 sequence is CASRYRELAEAFF. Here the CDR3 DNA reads TGTGCCAGCAGATACAGGGAGTTGGCTGAAGCTTTCTTT.

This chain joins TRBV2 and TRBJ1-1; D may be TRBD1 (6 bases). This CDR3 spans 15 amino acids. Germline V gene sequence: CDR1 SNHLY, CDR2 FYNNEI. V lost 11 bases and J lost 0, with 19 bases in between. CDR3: CASAVGTPMNTEAFF. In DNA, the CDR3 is TGTGCCTCAGCGGTTGGGACACCTATGAACACTGAAGCTTTCTTT. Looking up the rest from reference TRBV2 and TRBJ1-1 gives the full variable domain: EPEVTQTPSHQVTQMGQEVILRCVPISNHLYFYWYRQILGQKVEFLVSFYNNEISEKSEIFDDQFSVERPDGSNFTLKIRSTKLEDSAMYFCASAVGTPMNTEAFFGQGTRLTVV.

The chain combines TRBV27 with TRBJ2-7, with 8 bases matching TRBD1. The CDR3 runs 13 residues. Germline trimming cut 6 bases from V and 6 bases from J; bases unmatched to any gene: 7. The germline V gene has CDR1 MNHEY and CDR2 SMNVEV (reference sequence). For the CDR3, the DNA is TGTGCCAGCAGCACAGGGGGTACGGGCGAGCAGTACTTC. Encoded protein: CASSTGGTGEQYF.

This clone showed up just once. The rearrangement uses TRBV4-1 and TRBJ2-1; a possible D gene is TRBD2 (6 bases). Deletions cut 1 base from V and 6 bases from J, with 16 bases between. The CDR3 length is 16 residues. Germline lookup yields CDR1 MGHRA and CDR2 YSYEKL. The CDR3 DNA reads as TGCGCCAGCAGCCAAGGAGTGACTAGGGTGTCCAATGAGCAGTTCTTC. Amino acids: CASSQGVTRVSNEQFF.

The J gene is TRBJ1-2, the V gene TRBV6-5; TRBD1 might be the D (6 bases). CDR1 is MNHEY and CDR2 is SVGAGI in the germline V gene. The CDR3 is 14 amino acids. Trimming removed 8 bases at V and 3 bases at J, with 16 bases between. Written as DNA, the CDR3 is TGTGCCAGCGGGCAGGGGAGTCGAGACTATGGCTACACCTTC. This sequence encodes CASGQGSRDYGYTF.

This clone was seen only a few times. The CDR3 DNA follows: TGTGCCTGGAGTATACTCCGGGAAAAACTGTTTTTT. Translating it yields CAWSILREKLFF. The chain carries TRBV30 and TRBJ1-4; no definite D call. Germline V gene sequence: CDR1 GTSNPN, CDR2 SVGIG (reference sequence). The CDR3 is made up of 12 amino acids. Trimming removed 2 bases from V and 8 bases from J, with 9 bases in between. Together with reference TRBV30 and TRBJ1-4, the CDR3 gives the full variable domain: SQTIHQWPATLVQPVGSPLSLECTVEGTSNPNLYWYRQAAGRGLQLLFYSVGIGQISSEVPQNLSASRPQDRQFILSSKKLLLSDSGFYLCAWSILREKLFFGSGTQLSVL.

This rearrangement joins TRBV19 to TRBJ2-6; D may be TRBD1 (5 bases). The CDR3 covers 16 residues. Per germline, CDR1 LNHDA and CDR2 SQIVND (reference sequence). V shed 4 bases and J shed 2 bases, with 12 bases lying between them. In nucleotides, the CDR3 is TGTGCCAGTAGTACGGACAAAGTTGCTGGGGCCAACGTCCTGACTTTC. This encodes CASSTDKVAGANVLTF.

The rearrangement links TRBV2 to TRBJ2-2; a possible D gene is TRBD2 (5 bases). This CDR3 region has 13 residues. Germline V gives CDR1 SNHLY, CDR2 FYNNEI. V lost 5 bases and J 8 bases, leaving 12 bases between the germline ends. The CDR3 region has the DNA TGTGCCAGCAGTAGAAGGACTGATGGGGAGCTGTTTTTT. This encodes CASSRRTDGELFF.

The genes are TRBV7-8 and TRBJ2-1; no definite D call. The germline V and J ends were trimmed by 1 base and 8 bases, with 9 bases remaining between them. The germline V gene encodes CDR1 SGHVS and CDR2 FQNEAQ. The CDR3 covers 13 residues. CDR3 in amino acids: CASSLGYSYEQFF. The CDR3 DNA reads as TGTGCCAGCAGCTTAGGCTATTCCTATGAGCAGTTCTTC.

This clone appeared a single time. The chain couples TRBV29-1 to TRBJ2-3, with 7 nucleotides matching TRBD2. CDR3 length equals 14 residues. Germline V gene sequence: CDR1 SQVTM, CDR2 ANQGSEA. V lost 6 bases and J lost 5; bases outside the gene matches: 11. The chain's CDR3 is CSVEKGGDGDTQYF. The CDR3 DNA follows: TGCAGCGTAGAAAAGGGAGGGGATGGAGATACGCAGTATTTT.

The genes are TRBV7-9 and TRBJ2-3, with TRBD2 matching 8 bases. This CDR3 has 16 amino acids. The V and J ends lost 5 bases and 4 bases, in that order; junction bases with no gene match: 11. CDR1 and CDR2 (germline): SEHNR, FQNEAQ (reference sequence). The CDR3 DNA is TGTGCCAGCAGCCCTGGGTCGGGAGGGAGGGCAGATACGCAGTATTTT. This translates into CASSPGSGGRADTQYF.